This T cell receptor beta chain was obtained from a study of blood T cell repertoires in COVID-19 (dated by TCRdb to the early 2020s). In terms of the full investigation: The collaborator samples originated in the United States, Italy and Spain and spanned the acute and convalescent phases of COVID-19. The material from the prospective study consisted of cDNA or gDNA derived from T cells, B-cell-depleted T cells, or PBMCs. Subjects who had been exposed to COVID-19, were actively infected with it, or had recovered from it provided the deeply sampled blood TCRbeta repertoires that made up the dataset. A freely available public database, intended as a resource for researchers studying the immune response to SARS-CoV-2, is where the repertoires were released. The samples were drawn from two sources: the first 160 participants of the ongoing ImmuneRACE study, and some 1,300 subjects contributed by 6 global collaborators. A de-identified subject ID, COVID-19 status, age in years and sex were almost always included in the sample metadata. Where HLA class I and class II types were available, the types were taken from metadata supplied by the sample provider, not from assay-based typing. Paper-wide results and their limitations: Clinical and demographic metadata were provided uncurated, with the amount varying by source and participant.

TCRbeta CDR3 regions were amplified from genomic DNA by means of the immunoSEQ Assay, a bias-controlled multiplex PCR. The study's own analysis went as follows. Within the assay, amplification of reference gene primers was used to estimate how many nucleated cells each sample contained. To quantify the absolute abundance of each unique TCRbeta CDR3 rearrangement, sequence reads were collapsed and filtered. For each sample, productive Simpson clonality was calculated by taking the square root of Simpson's diversity index across productive rearrangements. The table was pulled from immuneACCESS by TCRdb, which kept in-frame rearrangements only. Such tables lose some clones; where checked, under half of the loss comes from unresolved V genes, and the rest has no known cause. The DNA was the basis for D and trimming; V, J and clone size are from that table. The sample table shows over 75,000 clones, and roughly four fifths are seen once. More than 1% of the sample lies in the top ten.

This clone was observed once. What antigen it recognizes has not been identified. One base away there is no much larger clone; base qualities are not given. The CDR3 numbers 14 residues from cysteine through phenylalanine. Just the 42-base CDR3 DNA is kept, in frame starting at base 1. The germline V gene (reference sequence) specifies DFQATT as CDR1 and SNEGSKA as CDR2. A distance of 18 bases separates the germline ends of V and J, which lose 3 bases and 7 bases respectively. Whole blood was collected in K2EDTA tubes by collaborating institutions according to the institutions' own protocols. Collaborator samples were shipped for TCRbeta analysis as frozen whole blood, isolated PBMCs, or DNA extracted from either sample type.

This clonotype was obtained from a woman older than 75 with acute or convalescent COVID-19. Material for sequencing was peripheral blood. Rearrangement joined TRBV20-1 to TRBJ1-1; TRBD1 is a possible D gene, resting on 5 matching bases. The CDR3 is CSASPPGNFNEAFF. The DNA is TGCAGTGCTAGTCCGCCAGGGAACTTCAATGAAGCTTTCTTT.